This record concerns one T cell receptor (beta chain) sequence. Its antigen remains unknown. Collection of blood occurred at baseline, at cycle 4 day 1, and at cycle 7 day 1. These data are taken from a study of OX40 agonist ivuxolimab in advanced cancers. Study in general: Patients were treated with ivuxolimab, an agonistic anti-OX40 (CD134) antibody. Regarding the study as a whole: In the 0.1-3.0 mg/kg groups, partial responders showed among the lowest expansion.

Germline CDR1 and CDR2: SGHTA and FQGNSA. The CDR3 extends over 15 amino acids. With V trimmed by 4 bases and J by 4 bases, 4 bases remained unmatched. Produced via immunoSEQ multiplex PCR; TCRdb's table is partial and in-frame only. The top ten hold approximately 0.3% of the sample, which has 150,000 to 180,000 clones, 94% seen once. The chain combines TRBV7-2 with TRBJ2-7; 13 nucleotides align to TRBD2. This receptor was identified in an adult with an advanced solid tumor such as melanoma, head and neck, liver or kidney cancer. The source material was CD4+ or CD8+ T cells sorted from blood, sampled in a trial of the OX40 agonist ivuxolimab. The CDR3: CASSYGTSGTYEQYF. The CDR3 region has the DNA TGTGCCAGCAGCTACGGGACTAGCGGGACGTACGAGCAGTACTTC.